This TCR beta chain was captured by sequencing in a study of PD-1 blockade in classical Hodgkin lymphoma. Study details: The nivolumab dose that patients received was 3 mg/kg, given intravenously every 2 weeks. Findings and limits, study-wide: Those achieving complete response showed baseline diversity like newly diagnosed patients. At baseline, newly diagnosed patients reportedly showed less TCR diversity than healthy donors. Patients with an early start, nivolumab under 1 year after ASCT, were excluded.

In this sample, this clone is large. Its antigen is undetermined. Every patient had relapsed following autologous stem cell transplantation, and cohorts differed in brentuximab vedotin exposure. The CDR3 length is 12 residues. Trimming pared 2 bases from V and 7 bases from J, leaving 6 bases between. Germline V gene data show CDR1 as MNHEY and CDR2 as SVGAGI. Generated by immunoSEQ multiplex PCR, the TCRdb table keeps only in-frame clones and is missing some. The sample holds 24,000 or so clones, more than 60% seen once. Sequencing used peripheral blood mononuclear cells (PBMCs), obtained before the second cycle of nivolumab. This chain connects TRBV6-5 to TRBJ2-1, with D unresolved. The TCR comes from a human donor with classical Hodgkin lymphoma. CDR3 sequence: CASSYVGNEQFF. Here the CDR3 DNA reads TGTGCCAGCAGTTACGTGGGGAATGAGCAGTTCTTC.